This T cell receptor (beta chain) was recorded in a study of identical twins. TCRdb itself ran the 5' RACE reads through MiXCR, one entry per CDR3 protein. The sample has under 300,000 distinct CDR3 sequences; 9.5% to 15% are singletons. This clonotype has only a few counts. Its antigen is as yet unknown. Germline V gene data show CDR1 as MDHEN and CDR2 as SYDVKM. The V gene end was trimmed by 6 bases and the J gene end by 3 bases; junction bases not matched to a gene: 6. The CDR3 covers 14 residues. Broader study findings: Models underestimated how often monozygotic twins shared out-of-frame TCR alpha.

In addition, the sample was reused for a study of yellow fever vaccine responses in identical twins.

The V gene is TRBV28, the J gene TRBJ1-2; 8 positions match TRBD1. The sequencing sample was made of memory (CD45RO+) T cells sorted from blood. This receptor was taken from a woman aged 18-30 years in good health. CDR3 amino acids: CASSLDRGDYGYTF. Written as DNA, the CDR3 is TGTGCCAGCAGCCTAGACAGGGGCGACTATGGCTACACCTTC.